Sequencing of this T cell receptor beta chain was carried out in a study of T cells expressing NK-cell markers. Study overall: Sorted CD3+CD56-NKG2C+, CD3+CD56+NKG2C- and CD3+CD56+NKG2C+ T cells were the source of the TCR beta repertoires. Seropositivity for HCMV was found in seven of the eight sequenced donors, with one seronegative. Study-wide findings and caveats: Nothing established the HCMV specificity of expanded NKG2C+ T cell clones.

TCRdb reprocessed the 5' RACE reads and keeps a single row for each CDR3 protein, giving no DNA. Its table lists about 540,000 distinct CDR3 sequences. Turning to this clonotype: The antigen is not known.

The CDR3 extends over 13 amino acids. Germline values: CDR1 SGDLS, CDR2 YYNGEE. Sequencing was carried out using blood T cells: a sorted CD56 or NKG2C T cell subset, CD4+ or CD8+ T cells, or bulk PBMC T cells (not recorded which). The chain joins TRBV9 to TRBJ2-1. The clonotype was recovered from a man aged 18 to 29 in good health. The CDR3 loop is CASSVVNGDEQFF.